This passage covers 24 T cell receptor beta chains from one sample sequenced in a study of blood T cell repertoires in COVID-19. Clones were sequenced by immunoSEQ multiplex PCR, and TCRdb holds only the in-frame ones, with some missing. The table shows 300,000 to 400,000 clones, with about 83% occurring only once. The source material was peripheral blood. The source of these receptors is a man between 25 and 39 years old with active or convalescent COVID-19.

The chain joins TRBV30 to TRBJ2-6; D possibly corresponds to TRBD1 (5 bases). The CDR3 consists of 13 residues. Trimming stripped 4 bases from V and 1 base from J, with 5 bases between. Looked up from germline, CDR1 is GTSNPN and CDR2 is SVGIG (reference sequence). The CDR3, as DNA: TGTGCCTGGACAGGGTCTGGGGCCAACGTCCTGACTTTC. Amino acid sequence: CAWTGSGANVLTF. Looking up the rest from reference TRBV30 and TRBJ2-6 gives the full variable domain: SQTIHQWPATLVQPVGSPLSLECTVEGTSNPNLYWYRQAAGRGLQLLFYSVGIGQISSEVPQNLSASRPQDRQFILSSKKLLLSDSGFYLCAWTGSGANVLTFGAGSRLTVL.

The rearrangement uses TRBV7-2 and TRBJ1-1; TRBD1 aligns across 7 bases. Trimming cost V 5 bases and J 2 bases; bases outside gene matches: 5. CDR1 and CDR2 from the germline V gene are SGHTA and FQGNSA. This CDR3 is built from 14 residues. The CDR3 protein is CASSRRGYNTEAFF. The CDR3 DNA sequence: TGTGCCAGCAGCCGCAGGGGGTACAACACTGAAGCTTTCTTT.

The chain links TRBV5-6 to TRBJ2-1; D is perhaps TRBD1 (5 bases). Germline V gene sequence: CDR1 SGHDT, CDR2 YYEEEE. With 2 bases removed from V and 4 bases from J, the gap between germline ends came to 7 bases. This CDR3 contains 13 residues. The CDR3 sequence: CASSFTGYNEQFF. In DNA form, the CDR3 reads TGTGCCAGCAGCTTTACAGGTTACAATGAGCAGTTCTTC.

This chain joins TRBV19 and TRBJ2-3; 8 nucleotides match TRBD2. V lost 4 bases to trimming and J lost 1 base; unmatched junction nucleotides: 13. Looked up from germline, CDR1 is LNHDA and CDR2 is SQIVND (reference sequence). This CDR3 region has 18 residues. The chain's CDR3 is CASSKPTGGGRGTDTQYF. CDR3 DNA sequence: TGTGCCAGTAGTAAACCAACAGGCGGGGGGCGGGGCACAGATACGCAGTATTTT.

V and J are TRBV5-1 and TRBJ2-3; 10 bases match TRBD2. Germline assignment: CDR1 SGHRS and CDR2 YFSETQ. Losses at the gene ends were 1 base for V and 1 base for J; bases not matched to a gene: 0. This CDR3 has 15 amino acids. DNA for the CDR3: TGCGCCAGCAGCTTGCTAGCGGGGGGCACAGATACGCAGTATTTT. This codes for CASSLLAGGTDTQYF.

This clone was detected only a few times. This chain connects TRBV7-9 to TRBJ2-1; 14 bases map to TRBD2. CDR3 size: 16 residues. V was pared by 3 bases and J by 9 bases, with 7 bases of the junction left unmatched. The germline V gene has CDR1 SEHNR and CDR2 FQNEAQ (reference sequence). CDR3 sequence: CASSFPRLAGGPEQFF. The CDR3 DNA reads TGTGCCAGCAGCTTCCCTAGACTAGCGGGGGGGCCTGAGCAGTTCTTC.

The V and J genes are TRBV9 and TRBJ2-7; 13 bases are shared with TRBD2. The CDR3 consists of 14 residues. CDR1 SGDLS and CDR2 YYNGEE come from the germline V gene. The trim removed 6 bases at V and 7 bases at J, leaving 7 bases unmatched. CDR3 loop: CASTRTSGSEEQYF. The CDR3 coding sequence is TGTGCCAGCACCAGGACTAGCGGGAGTGAGGAGCAGTACTTC.

The genes are TRBV11-1 and TRBJ2-1; 7 nucleotides agree with TRBD2. This CDR3 is 14 amino acids long. J lost 7 bases, V lost 5 bases, and 8 bases had no gene match. The germline V gene encodes CDR1 SGHAT and CDR2 FQDESV (reference sequence). CDR3 sequence (DNA): TGTGCCAGCAGCCCCAGCGGGAATCTTAATGAGCAGTTCTTC. Translated, it gives CASSPSGNLNEQFF.

This clone was found once. This chain uses TRBV7-9 with TRBJ2-1, with 10 bases lining up with TRBD2. CDR3 size: 14 residues. Germline CDR1 and CDR2: SEHNR and FQNEAQ (reference sequence). V was pared by 11 bases and J by 8 bases, with 12 bases of the junction left unmatched. The CDR3, as DNA: TGTGCCGGGGCCCAACTAGCGGGATTCGATGAGCAGTTCTTC. Residues: CAGAQLAGFDEQFF.

CDR3: CASSPTSGYPPLHF. For the CDR3, the DNA is TGTGCCAGCTCTCCAACGTCAGGGTATCCACCCCTCCACTTT. V usage is TRBV18 and J usage is TRBJ1-6, with D tentatively TRBD1 (5 bases). The CDR3 sequence is 14 residues long. From germline, CDR1 is KGHSH and CDR2 LQKENI. Between the trimmed V and J ends, which lost 6 bases and 11 bases, there was a span of 17 bases. Filled out from reference TRBV18 and TRBJ1-6, the complete variable domain reads NAGVMQNPRHLVRRRGQEARLRCSPMKGHSHVYWYRQLPEEGLKFMVYLQKENIIDESGMPKERFSAEFPKEGPSILRIQQVVRGDSAAYFCASSPTSGYPPLHFGNGTRLTVT.

The J gene is TRBJ1-1, the V gene TRBV6-5, with 7 bases aligning to TRBD1. After removal of 6 bases from V and 2 bases from J, the junction contained 9 bases not matched to a gene. Germline V lookup: CDR1 MNHEY, CDR2 SVGAGI. This CDR3 is 15 amino acids long. The CDR3 reads CASRAGGQPNTEAFF. The CDR3, as DNA: TGTGCCAGCAGGGCGGGGGGACAGCCTAACACTGAAGCTTTCTTT.

The chain combines TRBV9 with TRBJ2-1, with D unclear. The CDR3 spans 11 residues. Trimming took 0 bases from V and 9 from J, leaving 4 bases between them. The germline gives CDR1 SGDLS, CDR2 YYNGEE. The CDR3 is CASSVGGEQFF. In DNA form, the CDR3 reads TGTGCCAGCAGCGTAGGCGGTGAGCAGTTCTTC.

This chain uses TRBV7-2 with TRBJ1-5, with a tentative D call TRBD1 (5 bases). The CDR3 consists of 17 residues. V lost 2 bases to trimming and J lost 6 bases, with 20 bases between them. Looked up from germline, CDR1 is SGHTA and CDR2 is FQGNSA. The CDR3 DNA reads as TGTGCCAGCAGCTTAAATCCAGGGAGGGTTAGAGCTCAGCCCCAGCATTTT. This encodes CASSLNPGRVRAQPQHF.

The chain recombines TRBV21-1 with TRBJ2-3; the table's D call TRBD1 went unverified against the DNA. TRBV21-1 is a recognized pseudogene. The CDR3 length is 11 residues. The CDR3 DNA is TGTGCCAGCAGCACCAGGGATACGCAGTATTTT. Its protein product is CASSTRDTQYF.

J is TRBJ2-7 and V is TRBV7-2, with D possibly being TRBD2 (7 bases). The CDR3 length is 13 residues. CDR1 and CDR2 from the germline V gene are SGHTA and FQGNSA. V lost 3 bases and J lost 6, with 12 bases in between. DNA for the CDR3: TGTGCCAGCAGCTTGGTGGCGGGGGCCGAGCAGTACTTC. Protein sequence: CASSLVAGAEQYF.

The V and J genes are TRBV9 and TRBJ1-2; no clear D gene. V gave up 4 bases and J gave up 6 bases, with 16 bases separating them. The CDR3 covers 14 residues. Germline CDR1 reads SGDLS; CDR2 reads YYNGEE. For the CDR3, the DNA is TGTGCCAGCAGCTCCCAGACCGGGCGGGATGGCTACACCTTC. Protein: CASSSQTGRDGYTF.

V is TRBV2 and J is TRBJ2-1; possible D gene TRBD1, 7 bases. The germline V gene encodes CDR1 SNHLY and CDR2 FYNNEI. V lost 11 bases and J lost 7, with 18 bases in between. There are 13 residues in the CDR3. The CDR3 DNA reads as TGTGCCGGAAACAGGGGAGGAGGGAATGAGCAGTTCTTC. It specifies CAGNRGGGNEQFF.

The gene calls are TRBV30 and TRBJ2-3; D is perhaps TRBD1 (5 bases). The germline V gene has CDR1 GTSNPN and CDR2 SVGIG (reference sequence). The V gene lost 0 bases and the J gene lost 3 bases, with 16 bases spanning the gap. The CDR3 covers 16 residues. The CDR3 region has the DNA TGTGCCTGGAGTGTACAATGGGGCGGTCGGACAGATACGCAGTATTTT. Its translation: CAWSVQWGGRTDTQYF.

The chain carries TRBV5-1 and TRBJ1-1; 7 positions agree with TRBD1. This CDR3 contains 16 residues. Trimming at V came to 7 bases and at J to 1 base, leaving 13 bases not matched to a gene. The germline V gene has CDR1 SGHRS and CDR2 YFSETQ. CDR3 DNA: TGCGCCAGCCAAGTGGAGGTACAGGGGTCGAACACTGAAGCTTTCTTT. This gives the protein CASQVEVQGSNTEAFF.

The rearrangement links TRBV11-3 to TRBJ2-2; unclear D gene. The CDR3 runs to 14 residues. Germline CDR1 and CDR2: SGHNT and YENEEA. Between the trimmed V and J ends, which lost 3 bases and 1 base, there was a span of 6 bases. The CDR3 coding sequence is TGTGCCAGCAGCTTCCTAGTGAACACCGGGGAGCTGTTTTTT. This encodes CASSFLVNTGELFF. Full variable domain (remainder filled in from reference TRBV11-3 and TRBJ2-2): EAGVVQSPRYKIIEKKQPVAFWCNPISGHNTLYWYLQNLGQGPELLIRYENEEAVDDSQLPKDRFSAERLKGVDSTLKIQPAELGDSAVYLCASSFLVNTGELFFGEGSRLTVL.

The genes are TRBV5-6 and TRBJ1-2, with D possibly matching TRBD1 (6 bases). The V end was cut by 5 bases, the J end by 8 bases, with 16 bases between. CDR3 length: 13 amino acids. Germline values: CDR1 SGHDT, CDR2 YYEEEE. The CDR3 nucleotides read TGTGCCAGCAGGTTCTGGGGGCCGGGGGGCTACACCTTC. As protein: CASRFWGPGGYTF.

The V and J genes are TRBV5-1 and TRBJ1-2, with D tentatively TRBD1 (6 bases). V was shortened by 2 bases and J by 6 bases, with 14 bases between the two germline ends. Germline CDR1 SGHRS, CDR2 YFSETQ. The CDR3 is 14 residues long. The CDR3 spells CASSFVQGLHGYTF. CDR3 DNA: TGCGCCAGCAGCTTCGTACAGGGTTTACATGGCTACACCTTC.

The rearrangement uses TRBV19 and TRBJ1-1, with D unresolved. The CDR3 sequence is 11 residues long. CDR1 and CDR2 (germline): LNHDA, SQIVND (reference sequence). V shed 6 bases and J shed 4 bases, with 6 bases lying between them. In DNA form, the CDR3 reads TGTGCCAGTAGACAGTTCACTGAAGCTTTCTTT. Translated, it gives CASRQFTEAFF.

This clone was picked up one time. The chain recombines TRBV18 with TRBJ2-3; no definite D call. Trimming removed 5 bases at V and 1 base at J, with 7 bases between. The CDR3 spans 13 residues. Germline V lookup: CDR1 KGHSH, CDR2 LQKENI. CDR3 in DNA: TGTGCCAGCTCATATTCGGGCACAGATACGCAGTATTTT. It encodes CASSYSGTDTQYF.